Listed below are T cell receptor beta chains from one sample, sequenced in a study of CD8 T cells in Susac syndrome. Each CDR3 protein gets one entry after TCRdb re-called the immunoSEQ multiplex PCR reads with MiXCR. The table lists 100,000 to 150,000 distinct CDR3 sequences, roughly 93% of them singletons, with about 0.087% in the top ten. The source material was CD4+ T cells from PBMCs. These receptor sequences come from a human donor with multiple sclerosis. Each CDR3 is given with its conserved first and last residue. A D gene is named only where the DNA matches it firmly. Where a row states a size, it is once, few, many or the class of an expanded clone; other rows omit it.

TRBV5-1	-	TRBD1	TRBJ1-1	CASSLIAGGVSNTEAFF	TGCGCCAGCAGCTTGATCGCAGGGGGGGTTTCGAACACTGAAGCTTTCTTT
TRBV4-3	-	-	TRBJ1-2	CASSQEQGQSGYTF	TGCGCCAGCAGCCAAGAACAAGGGCAGAGTGGCTACACCTTC
TRBV4-2	-	TRBD2	TRBJ2-7	CASSLTSGGAGGYEQYF	TGTGCCAGCAGCTTGACTAGCGGGGGGGCTGGCGGGTACGAGCAGTACTTC
TRBV5-6	few	-	TRBJ2-6	CASSLAGSGANVLTF	TGTGCCAGCAGCTTGGCCGGGTCTGGGGCCAACGTCCTGACTTTC
TRBV29-1	-	-	TRBJ2-7	CSVEGLPSYEQYF	TGCAGCGTCGAAGGCCTCCCGAGCTACGAGCAGTACTTC
TRBV7-2	few	-	TRBJ2-5	CASSLDGVETQYF	TGTGCCAGCAGCTTAGATGGGGTAGAGACCCAGTACTTC
TRBV4-3	-	-	TRBJ1-1	CASSHLRAGADTEAFF	TGCGCCAGCAGCCACCTCAGGGCGGGGGCGGACACTGAAGCTTTCTTT
TRBV4-3	-	-	TRBJ2-2	CATKTGLGVAGELFF	TGCGCCACCAAAACAGGGCTGGGCGTAGCCGGGGAGCTGTTTTTT
TRBV20-1	-	-	TRBJ1-1	CSARDSGGFTEAFF	TGCAGTGCTAGAGATTCCGGGGGGTTCACTGAAGCTTTCTTT
TRBV21-1	-	-	TRBJ1-5	CAISFHGTGDNRDQPQHF	TGTGCCATTTCCTTCCACGGGACAGGGGATAATAGGGATCAGCCCCAGCATTTT
TRBV7-9	-	TRBD1	TRBJ1-2	CASSFWGGQGARYTF	TGTGCCAGCAGTTTTTGGGGAGGACAGGGGGCTCGCTACACCTTC
TRBV5-1	-	-	TRBJ1-1	CASSFAETNTEVFF	TGCGCCAGCAGCTTTGCCGAGACGAACACTGAAGTTTTCTTT
TRBV6-5	-	-	TRBJ1-1	CASSSIQGRAFF	TGTGCCAGCAGTTCTATACAGGGTAGAGCTTTCTTT
TRBV7-2	-	TRBD1	TRBJ1-4	CASSLNHGQGVFEKLFF	TGTGCCAGCAGCTTAAACCACGGACAGGGGGTTTTTGAAAAACTGTTTTTT
TRBV6-1	-	-	TRBJ1-3	CASSPLRGAISGNTIYF	TGTGCCAGCAGCCCCCTGAGAGGGGCGATCTCTGGAAACACCATATATTTT
TRBV29-1	-	TRBD1	TRBJ1-1	CSAQPGQGDTEAFF	TGCAGCGCTCAACCGGGACAGGGGGACACTGAAGCTTTCTTT
TRBV7-9	-	-	TRBJ1-3	CASSLEQNSGNTIYF	TGTGCCAGCAGCTTAGAGCAGAACTCTGGAAACACCATATATTTT
TRBV18	once	-	TRBJ2-6	CASSLPVSSGANVLTF	TGTGCCAGCTCACTGCCGGTCTCCTCTGGGGCCAACGTCCTGACTTTC
TRBV3-1	-	TRBD1	TRBJ1-2	CASSQSQGASFYGYTF	TGTGCCAGCAGCCAGTCACAGGGGGCCTCATTCTATGGCTACACCTTC
TRBV3-1	-	-	TRBJ2-1	CASSQPQRAALNMNEQFF	TGTGCCAGCAGCCAACCCCAACGGGCGGCCTTAAACATGAATGAGCAGTTCTTC
TRBV6-2/TRBV6-3	-	-	TRBJ1-5	CASRRAWDGPYQPQHF	TGTGCCAGCAGAAGGGCTTGGGACGGACCTTATCAGCCCCAGCATTTT
TRBV4-2	-	TRBD1	TRBJ2-2	CASSYTGGNTGELFF	TGTGCCAGCAGTTACACAGGGGGGAACACCGGGGAGCTGTTTTTT
TRBV3-1	once	-	TRBJ1-5	CASSRGVGNQPQHF	TGTGCCAGCAGCCGAGGGGTCGGCAATCAGCCCCAGCATTTT
TRBV28	-	-	TRBJ1-3	CASSSGDFSSGNTIYF	TGTGCCAGCAGTTCCGGGGATTTCAGTAGTGGAAACACCATATATTTT
TRBV27	-	-	TRBJ1-5	CASCQPQHF	TGTGCCAGCTGTCAGCCCCAGCATTTT
TRBV5-1	-	-	TRBJ1-2	CASSPSGTPGNYGYTF	TGCGCCAGCAGCCCCTCTGGGACCCCAGGGAACTATGGCTACACCTTC
TRBV10-3	-	-	TRBJ1-1	CAISENTEAFF	TGTGCCATCAGTGAGAACACTGAAGCTTTCTTT
TRBV29-1	-	-	TRBJ1-2	CSVDEGLSPHGYTF	TGCAGCGTTGACGAGGGACTATCTCCCCATGGCTACACCTTC
TRBV19	-	-	TRBJ2-3	CASSKGDYSTDTQYF	TGTGCCAGTAGTAAAGGTGACTACAGCACAGATACGCAGTATTTT
TRBV7-8	-	TRBD1	TRBJ2-1	CASSSDRVHEQFF	TGTGCCAGCAGCTCGGACAGGGTCCATGAGCAGTTCTTC
TRBV7-9	once	-	TRBJ1-2	CASSQGHLYGYTF	TGTGCCAGCAGCCAGGGACATCTCTATGGCTACACCTTC
TRBV18	-	-	TRBJ2-7	CASSPQGVSYEQYF	TGTGCCAGCTCACCGCAGGGTGTCTCCTACGAGCAGTACTTC
TRBV12-3/TRBV12-4	-	-	TRBJ1-2	CASSLPSQGYTF	TGTGCCAGCAGTTTACCCAGTCAGGGCTACACCTTC
TRBV30	-	-	TRBJ1-2	CAWSVGEGRYGYTF	TGTGCCTGGAGTGTAGGGGAAGGACGCTATGGCTACACCTTC
TRBV5-1	once	-	TRBJ2-2	CASSPPGSRELFF	TGCGCCAGCAGTCCCCCCGGGTCCCGGGAGCTGTTTTTT
TRBV20-1	-	-	TRBJ2-2	CSARADGNTGELFF	TGCAGTGCTAGAGCGGACGGGAACACCGGGGAGCTGTTTTTT
TRBV5-6	-	-	TRBJ1-1	CASSLAVNGALNTEAFF	TGTGCCAGCAGCTTGGCCGTAAACGGGGCGCTTAATACTGAAGCTTTCTTT
TRBV7-3	-	TRBD2	TRBJ2-1	CASSMSGGNNEQFF	TGTGCCAGCAGCATGAGCGGGGGGAACAATGAGCAGTTCTTC
TRBV20-1	-	-	TRBJ2-5	CSARQETQYF	TGCAGTGCTAGGCAAGAGACCCAGTACTTC
TRBV7-3	-	-	TRBJ2-5	CASSRGAFQETQYF	TGTGCCAGCAGCCGGGGGGCATTCCAAGAGACCCAGTACTTC
TRBV25-1	-	-	TRBJ2-2	CASSDPGTATGELFF	TGTGCCAGCAGTGACCCCGGGACGGCGACCGGGGAGCTGTTTTTT
TRBV5-4	-	-	TRBJ2-7	CASSFGTPLEQYF	TGTGCCAGCAGCTTCGGGACACCCCTCGAGCAGTACTTC
TRBV7-2	-	-	TRBJ2-3	CASSTGGTDTQYF	TGTGCCAGCAGTACCGGGGGCACAGATACGCAGTATTTT
TRBV29-1	-	TRBD1	TRBJ1-2	CSVEGQGYGYTF	TGCAGCGTTGAAGGACAGGGATATGGCTACACCTTC